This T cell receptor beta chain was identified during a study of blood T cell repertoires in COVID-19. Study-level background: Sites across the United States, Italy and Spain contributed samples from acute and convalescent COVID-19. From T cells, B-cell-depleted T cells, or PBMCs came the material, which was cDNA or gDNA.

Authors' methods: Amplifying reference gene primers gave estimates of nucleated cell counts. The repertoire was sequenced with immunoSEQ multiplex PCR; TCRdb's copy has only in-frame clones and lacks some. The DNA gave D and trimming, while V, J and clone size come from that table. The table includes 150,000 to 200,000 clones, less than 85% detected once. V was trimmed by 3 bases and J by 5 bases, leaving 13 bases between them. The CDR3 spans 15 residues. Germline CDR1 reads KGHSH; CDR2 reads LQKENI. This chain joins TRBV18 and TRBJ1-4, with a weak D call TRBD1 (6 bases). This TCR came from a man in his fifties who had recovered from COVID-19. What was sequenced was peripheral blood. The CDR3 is CASSPGQLGNEKLFF. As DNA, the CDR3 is TGTGCCAGCTCACCCGGACAGCTGGGCAATGAAAAACTGTTTTTT.